These T cell receptor beta chains were read from a single sample in a study of T cells in Graves' hyperthyroidism and ophthalmopathy. MiXCR was run by TCRdb on the multiplex PCR reads, yielding one entry per CDR3 protein. This sample carries 250,000 to 350,000 distinct CDR3 sequences, approximately 20% of them seen once, and the ten largest clones take roughly 60%. Source material: blood. These receptors were collected from a man aged 25 to 45 with Graves' ophthalmopathy. CDR3s include the opening cysteine and the closing phenylalanine or tryptophan. Each record gives: V gene, J gene, clone size, D gene, CDR3 protein, CDR3 DNA. The D gene is left open where the match is weak. Only part of the rows carry a size: once, few, many, or a class if the clone is expanded.

V gene: TRBV20-1
J gene: TRBJ1-4
clone size: once
D gene: -
CDR3 protein: CSAYREEKLFF
CDR3 DNA: TGCAGTGCTTATCGTGAGGAAAAACTGTTTTTT

V gene: TRBV12-3/TRBV12-4
J gene: TRBJ1-3
clone size: -
D gene: -
CDR3 protein: CASSLGTLYSGNTIYF
CDR3 DNA: TGTGCCAGCAGTTTAGGGACACTCTACTCTGGAAACACCATATATTTT

V gene: TRBV10-3
J gene: TRBJ2-3
clone size: few
D gene: -
CDR3 protein: CAVSSTDTQYF
CDR3 DNA: TGTGCCGTCTCTAGCACAGATACGCAGTATTTT

V gene: TRBV5-1
J gene: TRBJ1-3
clone size: -
D gene: -
CDR3 protein: CASSFSGYGNTIYF
CDR3 DNA: TGCGCCAGCAGCTTCTCGGGGTACGGAAACACCATATATTTT

V gene: TRBV28
J gene: TRBJ1-2
clone size: -
D gene: -
CDR3 protein: CASSLGLKELYTF
CDR3 DNA: TGTGCCAGCAGTTTAGGACTAAAGGAACTTTACACCTTC

V gene: TRBV5-1
J gene: TRBJ2-3
clone size: -
D gene: TRBD1
CDR3 protein: CASSSIIPGQGTDTQYF
CDR3 DNA: TGCGCCAGCAGCTCGATTATCCCGGGACAGGGGACAGATACGCAGTATTTT

V gene: TRBV12-3/TRBV12-4
J gene: TRBJ2-1
clone size: few
D gene: TRBD1
CDR3 protein: CASSTEDRGIWNEQFF
CDR3 DNA: TGTGCCAGCAGTACCGAGGACAGGGGAATTTGGAATGAGCAGTTCTTC

V gene: TRBV29-1
J gene: TRBJ2-3
clone size: many
D gene: -
CDR3 protein: CSVGWVRSDTQYF
CDR3 DNA: TGCAGCGTTGGATGGGTGCGTTCTGACACGCAGTATTTT

V gene: TRBV12-3/TRBV12-4
J gene: TRBJ1-4
clone size: few
D gene: -
CDR3 protein: CASSLSAPRDEKLFF
CDR3 DNA: TGTGCCAGCAGTTTATCCGCCCCGAGGGATGAAAAACTGTTTTTT

V gene: TRBV11-2
J gene: TRBJ2-1
clone size: many
D gene: -
CDR3 protein: CASNPGTILEQFF
CDR3 DNA: TGTGCCAGCAACCCAGGGACCATCCTTGAGCAGTTCTTC

V gene: TRBV5-1
J gene: TRBJ2-7
clone size: -
D gene: -
CDR3 protein: CASSFQSQSYEQYF
CDR3 DNA: TGCGCCAGCAGCTTCCAATCTCAATCCTACGAGCAGTACTTC

V gene: TRBV5-1
J gene: TRBJ1-4
clone size: -
D gene: TRBD1
CDR3 protein: CASTDRGNEKLFF
CDR3 DNA: TGCGCCAGCACTGACAGGGGTAATGAAAAACTGTTTTTT

V gene: TRBV2
J gene: TRBJ1-2
clone size: many
D gene: -
CDR3 protein: CASSGDKELARNYGYTF
CDR3 DNA: TGTGCCAGCAGTGGGGACAAGGAGCTCGCAAGAAACTATGGCTACACCTTC

V gene: TRBV7-3
J gene: TRBJ1-1
clone size: many
D gene: -
CDR3 protein: CASSPRQDQFKFF
CDR3 DNA: TGTGCCAGCAGCCCCAGGCAGGATCAGTTCAAGTTCTTT

V gene: TRBV7-3
J gene: TRBJ2-3
clone size: -
D gene: TRBD1
CDR3 protein: CASSLSRGRGDTQYF
CDR3 DNA: TGTGCCAGCAGCTTATCGAGGGGGCGAGGAGATACGCAGTATTTT

V gene: TRBV20-1
J gene: TRBJ1-2
clone size: many
D gene: -
CDR3 protein: CSARDPVRGRDGYTF
CDR3 DNA: TGCAGTGCTAGAGATCCAGTGAGGGGAAGAGATGGCTACACCTTC

V gene: TRBV6-1
J gene: TRBJ2-1
clone size: -
D gene: TRBD2
CDR3 protein: CATRNSGRRSYNEQFF
CDR3 DNA: TGTGCCACCAGAAATAGCGGGAGGCGCTCCTACAATGAGCAGTTCTTC

V gene: TRBV15
J gene: TRBJ1-1
clone size: once
D gene: -
CDR3 protein: CATSSGMNTKAFF
CDR3 DNA: TGTGCCACCAGCAGCGGGATGAACACTAAAGCTTTCTTT

V gene: TRBV18
J gene: TRBJ2-2
clone size: -
D gene: -
CDR3 protein: CASSPRGTTNTGELFF
CDR3 DNA: TGTGCCAGCTCACCGCGTGGCACAACGAACACCGGGGAGCTGTTTTTT